The present entry profiles one T cell receptor beta chain with its context. No antigen is known for it. The data originate from a study of T cells in Graves' hyperthyroidism and ophthalmopathy. Broader study findings: The model foresaw ophthalmopathy a median 6.5 months prior to onset.

Individuals with ophthalmopathy presented a Clinical Activity Score of at least 3, a NOSPECS grade of at least 4 and a duration under 3 months. Patients were excluded for uncontrolled infection, other autoimmune disease, pregnancy or lactation. Fresh peripheral blood, roughly 10 ml, was the source of the PBMCs. From RNA transcripts, TCR beta CDR3 regions were amplified. HTBI primers were used for first-round RT-PCR of the TCR CDR3. TCRdb re-called the multiplex PCR reads with MiXCR, one entry per CDR3 protein. This table has around 600,000 distinct CDR3 sequences, more than 15% appearing once. Sequenced sample: blood. The sequence was obtained from a woman aged 40 to 55 with Graves' ophthalmopathy.

CDR3 DNA sequence: TGCAGTGCTCCAAACACAGAGAACACTGAAGCTTTCTTT. As protein: CSAPNTENTEAFF. This chain uses TRBV20-1 with TRBJ1-1; no firm D call. Germline loops: CDR1 DFQATT, CDR2 SNEGSKA (reference sequence). The V end lost 5 bases, the J end lost 1 base, and 11 bases lay between the germline ends. CDR3 size: 13 residues.